The rows below give T cell receptor beta chains drawn from one sample of a study of regulatory T cells in long-lasting Graves disease. One entry per CDR3 protein, called by TCRdb with MiXCR from the multiplex PCR reads. Among a few hundred thousand distinct CDR3 sequences, 23% were seen once, and the ten largest hold about 26%. Here the sequenced sample was peripheral blood mononuclear cells (PBMCs), taken when the disease was refractory, from a patient treated with antithyroid drugs. These receptors were taken from a female donor with Graves disease. Each CDR3 is given with its conserved first and last residue. Fields, in order: CDR3 protein, CDR3 DNA, J gene, clone size, D gene, V gene. D genes are given only for firm matches. Expanded clones get a size class; other rows say once, few or many, or leave the size out.

cdr3_aa: CASSIEGRLNTEAFF
cdr3_nt: TGTGCCAGTAGTATCGAAGGGAGGCTGAACACTGAAGCTTTCTTT
j_call: TRBJ1-1
clone_size: few
d_call: -
v_call: TRBV19

cdr3_aa: CASSLWSGQGSNTGELFF
cdr3_nt: TGTGCCAGCAGCTTATGGTCAGGACAGGGCAGCAACACCGGGGAGCTGTTTTTT
j_call: TRBJ2-2
clone_size: few
d_call: TRBD1
v_call: TRBV7-9

cdr3_aa: CASSLDGASGSYEQYF
cdr3_nt: TGCGCCAGCAGCTTGGACGGGGCTAGCGGGAGCTACGAGCAGTACTTC
j_call: TRBJ2-7
clone_size: -
d_call: TRBD2
v_call: TRBV5-1

cdr3_aa: CASSPRGGRETQYF
cdr3_nt: TGTGCCAGCAGTCCCCGGGGCGGGCGGGAGACCCAGTACTTC
j_call: TRBJ2-5
clone_size: many
d_call: -
v_call: TRBV7-2

cdr3_aa: CSVYDSYEQYF
cdr3_nt: TGCAGCGTTTATGACTCCTACGAGCAGTACTTC
j_call: TRBJ2-7
clone_size: -
d_call: -
v_call: TRBV29-1

cdr3_aa: CASSPNIGGQTYEQYF
cdr3_nt: TGTGCCAGCAGCCCAAACATCGGAGGGCAGACCTACGAGCAGTACTTC
j_call: TRBJ2-7
clone_size: -
d_call: -
v_call: TRBV7-2

cdr3_aa: CASSQEVRQGDIQYF
cdr3_nt: TGTGCCAGCAGCCAAGAGGTTCGTCAGGGGGACATTCAGTACTTC
j_call: TRBJ2-4
clone_size: -
d_call: TRBD1
v_call: TRBV3-1

cdr3_aa: CASSWTSGWYEQYF
cdr3_nt: TGTGCCAGCAGTTGGACTAGCGGGTGGTACGAGCAGTACTTC
j_call: TRBJ2-7
clone_size: many
d_call: TRBD2
v_call: TRBV12-3/TRBV12-4

cdr3_aa: CAWSAGGAAGQPQHF
cdr3_nt: TGTGCCTGGAGTGCGGGCGGAGCCGCGGGGCAGCCCCAGCATTTT
j_call: TRBJ1-5
clone_size: -
d_call: -
v_call: TRBV30

cdr3_aa: CASSHTSGRAWDTQYF
cdr3_nt: TGTGCCAGCAGCCATACTAGCGGGAGGGCCTGGGATACGCAGTATTTT
j_call: TRBJ2-3
clone_size: many
d_call: TRBD2
v_call: TRBV12-3/TRBV12-4

cdr3_aa: CASSQQRVAATDTQYF
cdr3_nt: TGTGCCAGCAGCCAACAGCGGGTCGCGGCCACAGATACGCAGTATTTT
j_call: TRBJ2-3
clone_size: -
d_call: -
v_call: TRBV3-1

cdr3_aa: CASSMGTEETQYF
cdr3_nt: TGTGCCAGCAGTATGGGGACAGAAGAGACCCAGTACTTC
j_call: TRBJ2-5
clone_size: many
d_call: TRBD1
v_call: TRBV28

cdr3_aa: CASTNQISGRELFF
cdr3_nt: TGTGCCAGCACCAACCAAATCAGTGGGAGGGAGCTGTTTTTT
j_call: TRBJ2-2
clone_size: many
d_call: -
v_call: TRBV28

cdr3_aa: CASSEVRTAGELFF
cdr3_nt: TGTGCCAGCAGTGAAGTTCGGACAGCCGGGGAGCTGTTTTTT
j_call: TRBJ2-2
clone_size: few
d_call: -
v_call: TRBV2

cdr3_aa: CASSQGWDGTEAFF
cdr3_nt: TGTGCCAGTAGCCAAGGATGGGACGGCACTGAAGCTTTCTTT
j_call: TRBJ1-1
clone_size: -
d_call: -
v_call: TRBV19

cdr3_aa: CASRGGTSVGGRGQFF
cdr3_nt: TGTGCCAGCAGGGGAGGTACTAGCGTAGGGGGGCGTGGGCAGTTCTTC
j_call: TRBJ2-1
clone_size: many
d_call: -
v_call: TRBV2

cdr3_aa: CASNPTGNSYEQYF
cdr3_nt: TGTGCCAGCAATCCGACAGGGAATTCCTACGAGCAGTACTTC
j_call: TRBJ2-7
clone_size: few
d_call: TRBD1
v_call: TRBV6-1

cdr3_aa: CASSARDTDTQYF
cdr3_nt: TGTGCCAGCAGTGCCAGGGACACAGATACGCAGTATTTT
j_call: TRBJ2-3
clone_size: many
d_call: -
v_call: TRBV27

cdr3_aa: CASSLLQAAATEAFF
cdr3_nt: TGTGCCAGCAGCTTGCTACAGGCCGCGGCCACTGAAGCTTTCTTT
j_call: TRBJ1-1
clone_size: many
d_call: -
v_call: TRBV12-3/TRBV12-4

cdr3_aa: CASSSPRGGGGTDTQYF
cdr3_nt: TGTGCCAGCAGTTCCCCCCGAGGGGGTGGCGGCACAGATACGCAGTATTTT
j_call: TRBJ2-3
clone_size: -
d_call: -
v_call: TRBV28

cdr3_aa: CASRDRQQGQPQHF
cdr3_nt: TGTGCCAGTCGGGACCGCCAGCAGGGACAGCCCCAGCATTTT
j_call: TRBJ1-5
clone_size: few
d_call: -
v_call: TRBV19

cdr3_aa: CASSSGGAGHLLGELFF
cdr3_nt: TGTGCCAGCAGTTCCGGAGGGGCAGGGCATCTACTCGGGGAGCTGTTTTTT
j_call: TRBJ2-2
clone_size: many
d_call: -
v_call: TRBV28

cdr3_aa: CASSGRLETQYF
cdr3_nt: TGTGCCAGCTCAGGACGGTTGGAGACCCAGTACTTC
j_call: TRBJ2-5
clone_size: many
d_call: -
v_call: TRBV18

cdr3_aa: CASSLVGLAGGTDTQYF
cdr3_nt: TGCGCCAGCAGCTTGGTAGGACTAGCGGGAGGCACAGATACGCAGTATTTT
j_call: TRBJ2-3
clone_size: once
d_call: TRBD2
v_call: TRBV5-1

cdr3_aa: CASSIGISETGELFF
cdr3_nt: TGTGCCAGCAGCATAGGAATTAGTGAAACCGGGGAGCTGTTTTTT
j_call: TRBJ2-2
clone_size: -
d_call: -
v_call: TRBV9

cdr3_aa: CASSDPGLAENEQFF
cdr3_nt: TGTGCCAGCAGTGACCCGGGACTAGCGGAAAATGAGCAGTTCTTC
j_call: TRBJ2-1
clone_size: -
d_call: TRBD2
v_call: TRBV6-1

cdr3_aa: CASSFRDRVKDEQFF
cdr3_nt: TGTGCCAGCAGCTTCCGGGACAGGGTAAAGGATGAGCAGTTCTTC
j_call: TRBJ2-1
clone_size: -
d_call: TRBD1
v_call: TRBV7-9